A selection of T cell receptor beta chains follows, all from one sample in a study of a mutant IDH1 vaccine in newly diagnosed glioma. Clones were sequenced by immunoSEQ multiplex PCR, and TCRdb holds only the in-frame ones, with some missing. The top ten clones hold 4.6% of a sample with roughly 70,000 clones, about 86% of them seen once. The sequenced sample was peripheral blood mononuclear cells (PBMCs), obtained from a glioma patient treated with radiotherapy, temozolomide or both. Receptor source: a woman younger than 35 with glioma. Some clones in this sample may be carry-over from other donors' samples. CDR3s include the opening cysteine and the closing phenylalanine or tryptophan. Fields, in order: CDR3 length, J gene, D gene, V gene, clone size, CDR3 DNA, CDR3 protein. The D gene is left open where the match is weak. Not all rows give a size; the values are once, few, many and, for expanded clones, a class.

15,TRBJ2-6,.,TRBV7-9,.,TGTGCCAGCAGCTTACGGGGATCTGGGGCCAACGTCCTGACTTTC,CASSLRGSGANVLTF
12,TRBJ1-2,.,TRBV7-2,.,TGTGCCAGCAGTAATACAGGGCTTGGCTACACCTTC,CASSNTGLGYTF
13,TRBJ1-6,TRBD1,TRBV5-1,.,TGCGCCAGCAGCCTGGACAGGTATTCACCCCTCCACTTT,CASSLDRYSPLHF
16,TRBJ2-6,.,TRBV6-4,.,TGTGCCAGCAGTGACGGGAGTCCCGCTGGGGCCAACGTCCTGACTTTC,CASSDGSPAGANVLTF
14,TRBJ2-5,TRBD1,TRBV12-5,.,TGTGCTAGTGCCTCAACCGGGACAGGGTTGACCCAGTACTTC,CASASTGTGLTQYF
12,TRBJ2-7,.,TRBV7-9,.,TGTGCCAGCAGCTTATCCCCTGTGGAGCAGTACTTC,CASSLSPVEQYF
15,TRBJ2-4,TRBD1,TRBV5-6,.,TGTGCCAGCAGCTCCACAGGGGCAGCCAAAAACATTCAGTACTTC,CASSSTGAAKNIQYF
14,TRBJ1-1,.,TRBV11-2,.,TGTGCCAGCAGCCTGGCAGGGGCTGACACTGAAGCTTTCTTT,CASSLAGADTEAFF
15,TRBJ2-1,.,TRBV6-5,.,TGTGCCAGCAGTCCCTTCCCAGGGCCGAACGGTGAGCAGTTCTTC,CASSPFPGPNGEQFF
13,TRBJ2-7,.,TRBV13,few,TGTGCCAGCAGACGACAGGAAGTTCACGAGCAGTACTTC,CASRRQEVHEQYF
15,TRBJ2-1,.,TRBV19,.,TGTGCCAGTAGGCTGGACAGAAGCTCCTACAATGAGCAGTTCTTC,CASRLDRSSYNEQFF
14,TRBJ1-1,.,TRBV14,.,TGTGCCAGCAGCCAACGGGCCTCCTCCTTCGAAGCTTTCTTT,CASSQRASSFEAFF
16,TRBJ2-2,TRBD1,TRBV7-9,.,TGTGCCAGCAGGGGCGACAGGGGGCAGGACACCGGGGAGCTGTTTTTT,CASRGDRGQDTGELFF
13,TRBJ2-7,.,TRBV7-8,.,TGTGCCAGCAGCACCCGACCCTTCTACGAGCAGTACTTC,CASSTRPFYEQYF
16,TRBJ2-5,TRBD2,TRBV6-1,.,TGTGCCAGCAGTGAACCACTAGCGGGAGCCGATGGGACCCAGTACTTC,CASSEPLAGADGTQYF
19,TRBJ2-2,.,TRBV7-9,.,TGTGCCAGCAGTCTGTTTCACTTTAAGGAGGGGGGTCGGACCGGGGAGCTGTTTTTT,CASSLFHFKEGGRTGELFF
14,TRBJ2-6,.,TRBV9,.,TGTGCCAGCAGCGTAGCTTCCGGGGCCAACGTCCTGACTTTC,CASSVASGANVLTF
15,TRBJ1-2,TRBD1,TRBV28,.,TGTGCCAGCAGTGCGTCGCAGGGGGCGCAGGGTGGCTACACCTTC,CASSASQGAQGGYTF
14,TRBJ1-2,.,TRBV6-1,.,TGTGCCAGCAGTGAAAGCCAGTCTACCAATGGCTACACCTTC,CASSESQSTNGYTF
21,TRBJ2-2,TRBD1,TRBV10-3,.,TGTGCCATCAGTGAGTCGAAGAAGGGGGCCCCTCCCACTTCGAACACCGGGGAGCTGTTTTTT,CAISESKKGAPPTSNTGELFF
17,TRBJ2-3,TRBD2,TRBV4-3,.,TGCGCCAGCAGCCAAGAACCGGCTAGCGGCAGCACAGATACGCAGTATTTT,CASSQEPASGSTDTQYF